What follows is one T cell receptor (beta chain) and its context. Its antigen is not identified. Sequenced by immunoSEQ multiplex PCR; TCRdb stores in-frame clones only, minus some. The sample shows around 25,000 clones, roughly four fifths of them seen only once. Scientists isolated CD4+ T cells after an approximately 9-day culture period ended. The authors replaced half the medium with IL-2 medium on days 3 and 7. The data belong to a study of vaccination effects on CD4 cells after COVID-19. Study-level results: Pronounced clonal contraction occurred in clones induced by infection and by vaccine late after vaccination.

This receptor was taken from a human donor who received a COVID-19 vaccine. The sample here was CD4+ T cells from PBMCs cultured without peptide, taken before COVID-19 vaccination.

CDR3: CASSHPGNQPQHF. The CDR3, as DNA: TGTGCCAGCAGCCACCCTGGGAATCAGCCCCAGCATTTT. The V and J genes are TRBV3-1 (or the pseudogene TRBV3-2) and TRBJ1-5; D remains ambiguous. The germline V and J ends were trimmed by 3 bases and 4 bases, with 7 bases remaining between them. This CDR3 has 13 amino acids. From germline, CDR1 is LGHDT and CDR2 YNNKEL (reference sequence).